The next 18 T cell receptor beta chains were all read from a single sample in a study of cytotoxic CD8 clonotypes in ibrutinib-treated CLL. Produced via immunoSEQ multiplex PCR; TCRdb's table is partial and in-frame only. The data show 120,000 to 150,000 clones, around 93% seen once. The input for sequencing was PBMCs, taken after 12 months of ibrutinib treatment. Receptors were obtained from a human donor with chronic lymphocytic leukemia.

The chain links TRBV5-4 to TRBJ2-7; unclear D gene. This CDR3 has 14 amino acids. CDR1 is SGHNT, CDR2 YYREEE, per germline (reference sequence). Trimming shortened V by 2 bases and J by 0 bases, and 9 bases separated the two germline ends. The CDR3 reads CASSFFGNSYEQYF. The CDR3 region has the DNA TGTGCCAGCAGCTTCTTCGGTAACTCCTACGAGCAGTACTTC.

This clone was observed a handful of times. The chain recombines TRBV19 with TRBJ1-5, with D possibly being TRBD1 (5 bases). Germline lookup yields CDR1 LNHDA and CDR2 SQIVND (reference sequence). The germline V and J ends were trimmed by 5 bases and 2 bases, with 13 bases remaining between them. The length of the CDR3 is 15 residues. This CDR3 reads CASSWGLSGNQPQHF. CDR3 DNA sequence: TGTGCCAGTAGTTGGGGGTTATCGGGCAATCAGCCCCAGCATTTT.

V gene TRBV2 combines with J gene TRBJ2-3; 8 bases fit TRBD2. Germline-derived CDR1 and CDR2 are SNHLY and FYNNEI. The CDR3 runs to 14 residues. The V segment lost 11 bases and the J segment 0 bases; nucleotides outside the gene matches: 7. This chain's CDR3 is CAESGSASTDTQYF. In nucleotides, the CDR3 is TGTGCCGAGAGCGGGAGCGCTAGCACAGATACGCAGTATTTT.

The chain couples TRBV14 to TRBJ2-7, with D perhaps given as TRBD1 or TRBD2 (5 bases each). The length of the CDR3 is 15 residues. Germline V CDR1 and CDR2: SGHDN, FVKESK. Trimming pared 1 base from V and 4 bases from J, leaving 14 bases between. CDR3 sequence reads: CASSQVRDGHYEQYF. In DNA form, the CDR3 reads TGTGCCAGCAGCCAAGTTCGGGACGGGCATTACGAGCAGTACTTC. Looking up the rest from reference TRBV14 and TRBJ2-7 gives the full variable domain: EAGVTQFPSHSVIEKGQTVTLRCDPISGHDNLYWYRRVMGKEIKFLLHFVKESKQDESGMPNNRFLAERTGGTYSTLKVQPAELEDSGVYFCASSQVRDGHYEQYFGPGTRLTVT.

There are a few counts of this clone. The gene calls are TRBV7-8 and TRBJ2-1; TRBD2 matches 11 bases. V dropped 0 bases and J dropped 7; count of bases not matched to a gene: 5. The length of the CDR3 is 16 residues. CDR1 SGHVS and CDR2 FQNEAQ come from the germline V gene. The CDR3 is CASSLASGRARNEQFF. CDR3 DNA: TGTGCCAGCAGCTTAGCTAGCGGGAGGGCCCGTAATGAGCAGTTCTTC. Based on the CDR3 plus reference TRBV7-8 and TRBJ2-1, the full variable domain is GAGVSQSPRYKVAKRGQDVALRCDPISGHVSLFWYQQALGQGPEFLTYFQNEAQLDKSGLPSDRFFAERPEGSVSTLKIQRTQQEDSAVYLCASSLASGRARNEQFFGPGTRLTVL.

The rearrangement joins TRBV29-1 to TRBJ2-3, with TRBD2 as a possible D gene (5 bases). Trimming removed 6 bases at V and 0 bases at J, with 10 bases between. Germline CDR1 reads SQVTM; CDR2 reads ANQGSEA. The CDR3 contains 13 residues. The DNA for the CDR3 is TGCAGCGTCTCGGGGTTGAGCACAGATACGCAGTATTTT. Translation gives CSVSGLSTDTQYF.

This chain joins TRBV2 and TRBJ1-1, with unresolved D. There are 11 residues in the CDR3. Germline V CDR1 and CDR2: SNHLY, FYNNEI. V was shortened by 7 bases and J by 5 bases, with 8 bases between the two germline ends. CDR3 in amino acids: CASISATEAFF. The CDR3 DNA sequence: TGTGCCAGCATATCCGCGACTGAAGCTTTCTTT. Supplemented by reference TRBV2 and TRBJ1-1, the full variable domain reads EPEVTQTPSHQVTQMGQEVILRCVPISNHLYFYWYRQILGQKVEFLVSFYNNEISEKSEIFDDQFSVERPDGSNFTLKIRSTKLEDSAMYFCASISATEAFFGQGTRLTVV.

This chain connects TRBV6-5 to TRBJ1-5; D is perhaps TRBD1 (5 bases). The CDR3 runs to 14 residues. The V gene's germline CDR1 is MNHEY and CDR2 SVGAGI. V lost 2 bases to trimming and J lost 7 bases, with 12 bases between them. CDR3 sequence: CASSYDGGEQPQHF. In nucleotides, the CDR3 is TGTGCCAGCAGTTACGATGGGGGGGAACAGCCCCAGCATTTT.

The CDR3 DNA sequence: TGTGCCAGCAGTTTATCCCCGACAGGACCCGAGCAGTACTTC. Its translation is CASSLSPTGPEQYF. The gene calls are TRBV27 and TRBJ2-7, with a weak D call TRBD1 (6 bases). CDR1 MNHEY and CDR2 SMNVEV come from the germline V gene (reference sequence). CDR3 length: 14 amino acids. Trimming shortened V by 0 bases and J by 6 bases, and 12 bases separated the two germline ends.

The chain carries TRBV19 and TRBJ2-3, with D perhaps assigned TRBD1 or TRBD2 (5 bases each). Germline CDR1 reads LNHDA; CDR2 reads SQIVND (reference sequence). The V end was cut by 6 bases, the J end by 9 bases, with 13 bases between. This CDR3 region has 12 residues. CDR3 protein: CASSIEGTTQYF. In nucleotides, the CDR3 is TGTGCCAGTAGCATTGAAGGGACCACGCAGTATTTT.

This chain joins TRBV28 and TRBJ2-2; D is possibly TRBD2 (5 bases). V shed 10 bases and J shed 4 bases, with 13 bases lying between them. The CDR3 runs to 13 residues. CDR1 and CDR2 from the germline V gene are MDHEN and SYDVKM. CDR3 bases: TGTGCCACCACCGGGGTTGGCACCGGGGAGCTGTTTTTT. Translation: CATTGVGTGELFF.

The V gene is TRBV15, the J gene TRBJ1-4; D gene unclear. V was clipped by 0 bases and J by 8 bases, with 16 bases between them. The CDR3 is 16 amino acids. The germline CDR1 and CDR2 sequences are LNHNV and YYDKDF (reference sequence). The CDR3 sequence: CATSRDSPGPWEKLFF. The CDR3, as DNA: TGTGCCACCAGCAGAGATTCTCCGGGCCCCTGGGAAAAACTGTTTTTT.

The CDR3 here is CASSPTGRNQPQHF. CDR3 DNA: TGTGCCAGCAGTCCGACAGGGCGCAATCAGCCCCAGCATTTT. The chain couples TRBV2 to TRBJ1-5; 7 bases fit TRBD1. Germline lookup yields CDR1 SNHLY and CDR2 FYNNEI. The CDR3 has 14 amino acids. V lost 5 bases, J lost 2 bases, and 3 bases stayed unmatched.

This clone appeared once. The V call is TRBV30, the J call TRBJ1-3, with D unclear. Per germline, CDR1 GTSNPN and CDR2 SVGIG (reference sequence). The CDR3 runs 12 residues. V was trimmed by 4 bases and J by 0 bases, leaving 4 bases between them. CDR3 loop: CAWTDSGNTIYF. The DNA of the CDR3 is TGTGCCTGGACAGACTCTGGAAACACCATATATTTT.

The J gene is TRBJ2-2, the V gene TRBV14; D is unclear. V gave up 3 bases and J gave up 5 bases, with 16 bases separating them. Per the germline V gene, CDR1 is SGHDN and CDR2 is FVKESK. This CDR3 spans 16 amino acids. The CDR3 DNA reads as TGTGCCAGCAGCCACCGTGGGCGCATTCGAACCGGGGAGCTGTTTTTT. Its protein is CASSHRGRIRTGELFF.

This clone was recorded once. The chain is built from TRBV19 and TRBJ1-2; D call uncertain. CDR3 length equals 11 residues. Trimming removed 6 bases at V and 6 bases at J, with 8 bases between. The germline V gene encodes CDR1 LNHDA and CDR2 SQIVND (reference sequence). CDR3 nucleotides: TGTGCCAGTAGAGATTTCCATGGCTACACCTTC. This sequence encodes CASRDFHGYTF.

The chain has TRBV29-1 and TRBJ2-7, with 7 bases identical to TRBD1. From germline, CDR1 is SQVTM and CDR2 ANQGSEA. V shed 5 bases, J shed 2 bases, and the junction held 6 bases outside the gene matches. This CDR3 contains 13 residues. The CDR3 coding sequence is TGCAGCGTTAGTAGACAGGGTCCCTACGAGCAGTACTTC. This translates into CSVSRQGPYEQYF.

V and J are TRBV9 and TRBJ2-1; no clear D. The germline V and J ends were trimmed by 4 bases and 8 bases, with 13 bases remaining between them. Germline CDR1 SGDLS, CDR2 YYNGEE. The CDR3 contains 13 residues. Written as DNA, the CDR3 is TGTGCCAGCAGCCTTCGCATTCCTGATGAGCAGTTCTTC. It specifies CASSLRIPDEQFF.